This TCR beta chain was sequenced during a study of prognosis after radiotherapy for stage I lung cancer. Whole-study context: The patient group included nobody who received concurrent therapy with stereotactic body radiotherapy.

This clonotype was observed many times. CDR3 length equals 15 residues. Trimming at V came to 7 bases and at J to 5 bases, leaving 10 bases not matched to a gene. Genomic DNA was the source, and TCR beta CDR3 was amplified from it by two-round multiplex PCR. Specific primers for each TRBV and TRBJ gene were what first-round PCR used. TCRdb itself ran the multiplex PCR reads through MiXCR, one entry per CDR3 protein. The repertoire holds tens of thousands of distinct CDR3 sequences, with less than 35% as singletons. Peripheral blood, in roughly 6.5-milliliter volumes, was drawn at each of two time points.

This sequence was found in a donor over 45 with non-small cell lung cancer. The sample was PBMCs, taken before or after stereotactic body radiation therapy (not recorded which). The chain has TRBV12-3 or TRBV12-4 and TRBJ2-2; 7 bases match TRBD1. The CDR3 reads CASTRGAGGTGELFF. DNA for the CDR3: TGTGCCAGCACCCGAGGGGCAGGGGGAACCGGGGAGCTGTTTTTT.